Detailed here is one T cell receptor (beta chain). Its antigen remains unidentified. This entry is derived from a study of vaccination and CD4 T cells after COVID-19. Findings of the study overall: Recorded median SARS-CoV-2-reactive clonotype numbers increased from about 20 to 38 without reaching significance.

CDR1 is DFQATT, CDR2 SNEGSKA, per germline (reference sequence). The CDR3 is 11 amino acids. Trimming took off 3 bases at V and 10 bases at J, with 13 bases between the two ends. Once obtained from cultured CD4+ T cells, the DNA was sequenced using the Oncomine TCR Beta short-read assay. TCRdb reanalysed the PCR reads using MiXCR and keeps one entry per CDR3 protein. Among under 15,000 distinct CDR3 sequences listed, roughly 29% were seen once. Regarding treatment: approximately 9-day PBMC culture with coronavirus spike peptide pools or control peptides (ViraFEST assay). The TCR was taken from a human donor who had recovered from COVID-19. V is TRBV20-1 and J is TRBJ2-7; tentatively, D is TRBD2 (6 bases). Sample: CD4+ T cells from blood, cultured in vitro, taken after SARS-CoV-2 vaccination. CDR3 sequence: CSASTETSQYF. The CDR3 DNA reads as TGCAGTGCTAGCACCGAGACTAGTCAGTACTTC.